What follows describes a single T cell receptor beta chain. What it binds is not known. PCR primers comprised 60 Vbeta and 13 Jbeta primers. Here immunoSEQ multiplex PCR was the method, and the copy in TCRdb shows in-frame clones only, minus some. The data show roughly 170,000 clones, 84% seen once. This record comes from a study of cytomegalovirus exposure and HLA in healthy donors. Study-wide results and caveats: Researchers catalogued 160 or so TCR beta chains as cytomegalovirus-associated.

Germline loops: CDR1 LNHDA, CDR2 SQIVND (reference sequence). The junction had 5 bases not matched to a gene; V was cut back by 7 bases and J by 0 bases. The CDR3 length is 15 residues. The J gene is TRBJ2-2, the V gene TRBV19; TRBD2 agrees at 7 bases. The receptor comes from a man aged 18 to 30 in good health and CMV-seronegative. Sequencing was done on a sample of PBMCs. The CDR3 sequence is CASTMGLTNTGELFF. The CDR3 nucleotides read TGTGCCAGTACCATGGGACTAACGAACACCGGGGAGCTGTTTTTT.